Presented here are 26 T cell receptor beta chains from one specimen sequenced in a study of vaccination effects on CD4 cells after COVID-19. Prior to sequencing, the ViraFEST assay stimulated PBMC with viral peptide pools, which expanded the antigen-specific CD4+ T cells. Researchers isolated CD4+ T cells once roughly ten days of culture had elapsed. The healthy vaccine recipients, who had no prior SARS-CoV-2 infection, showed negative nucleocapsid antibodies. No antigen has been assigned to these receptors. TCRdb's table, derived via immunoSEQ multiplex PCR, lists solely in-frame clones and lacks some. The sample has tens of thousands of clones; about four fifths are singletons. The sample consisted of CD4+ T cells from PBMCs cultured with HCoV-NL63 spike peptides, taken before COVID-19 vaccination. These TCRs come from a human donor who received a COVID-19 vaccine.

The V gene is TRBV5-6, the J gene TRBJ2-5, with 10 bases matching TRBD1. CDR1 SGHDT and CDR2 YYEEEE come from the germline V gene. Trimming took 7 bases from V and 5 from J; bases not matched to a gene: 5. CDR3 length: 13 residues. CDR3 sequence reads: CASRQGADETQYF. For the CDR3, the DNA is TGTGCCAGCCGACAGGGGGCCGATGAGACCCAGTACTTC.

The J gene is TRBJ2-2, the V gene TRBV9; 8 bases fit TRBD1. The germline CDR1 and CDR2 sequences are SGDLS and YYNGEE. J lost 0 bases, V lost 4 bases, and 5 bases had no gene match. The CDR3 is 16 amino acids. CDR3 amino acids: CASSPRQGTNTGELFF. CDR3 bases: TGTGCCAGCAGCCCCCGACAGGGGACGAACACCGGGGAGCTGTTTTTT.

This clone has more than one count but fewer than ten. V gene TRBV6-1 combines with J gene TRBJ2-7; TRBD1 might be the D (6 bases). The CDR3 contains 16 residues. Per the germline V gene, CDR1 is MNHNS and CDR2 is SASEGT. The CDR3 loop reads CASREAQTTGLYEQYV. As DNA, the CDR3 is TGTGCCAGCAGGGAAGCACAGACAACAGGGTTATACGAGCAGTACGTC.

The genes are TRBV9 and TRBJ2-1; 13 bases are shared with TRBD2. V gave up 3 bases and J gave up 4 bases; unmatched junction bases: 1. The CDR3 has 15 residues. Germline CDR1 reads SGDLS; CDR2 reads YYNGEE. CDR3 amino acids: CASSELAGGYNEQFF. CDR3 DNA: TGTGCCAGCAGCGAACTAGCGGGGGGGTACAATGAGCAGTTCTTC.

The chain couples TRBV5-1 to TRBJ2-3, with a tentative D call TRBD1 (5 bases). Germline CDR1 SGHRS, CDR2 YFSETQ. Trimming shortened V by 4 bases and J by 6 bases, and 12 bases separated the two germline ends. The CDR3 loop spans 13 amino acids. CDR3 bases: TGCGCCAGCAGCCAGGGCCTAGACGATACGCAGTATTTT. This encodes CASSQGLDDTQYF. Complete variable domain (other parts from reference TRBV5-1 and TRBJ2-3): KAGVTQTPRYLIKTRGQQVTLSCSPISGHRSVSWYQQTPGQGLQFLFEYFSETQRNKGNFPGRFSGRQFSNSRSEMNVSTLELGDSALYLCASSQGLDDTQYFGPGTRLTVL.

The chain uses TRBV2 and TRBJ1-5; TRBD1 aligns across 9 bases. Germline-derived CDR1 and CDR2 are SNHLY and FYNNEI. This CDR3 contains 18 residues. The V segment lost 6 bases and the J segment 0 bases; nucleotides outside the gene matches: 12. This CDR3 reads CASSERDRDWYSNQPQHF. DNA for the CDR3: TGTGCCAGCAGCGAGAGGGACAGGGACTGGTATAGCAATCAGCCCCAGCATTTT.

This chain links TRBV14 with TRBJ2-3, with no clear D. V shed 1 base and J shed 6 bases, with 5 bases lying between them. The V gene's germline CDR1 is SGHDN and CDR2 FVKESK. CDR3 length equals 12 residues. Written as DNA, the CDR3 is TGTGCCAGCAGCCAAGGTGGCGATACGCAGTATTTT. Its protein product is CASSQGGDTQYF.

This chain joins TRBV7-3 and TRBJ2-3; TRBD2 matches at 9 bases. Germline values: CDR1 SGHTA, CDR2 FQGTGA. V shed 5 bases and J 9 bases; nucleotides not matched to a gene: 15. The CDR3 contains 16 residues. CDR3 loop: CASSPNGAGGPRTQYF. The DNA of the CDR3 is TGTGCCAGCAGCCCCAATGGGGCGGGGGGGCCTAGAACGCAGTATTTT. Full variable domain (remainder filled in from reference TRBV7-3 and TRBJ2-3): GAGVSQTPSNKVTEKGKYVELRCDPISGHTALYWYRQSLGQGPEFLIYFQGTGAADDSGLPNDRFFAVRPEGSVSTLKIQRTERGDSAVYLCASSPNGAGGPRTQYFGPGTRLTVL.

This clone was found a few times. CDR3 in DNA: TGTGCCAGCAACACTCACGAGGGAGTCGAGCAGTACGTC. The encoded protein is CASNTHEGVEQYV. V is TRBV2 and J is TRBJ2-7; tentative D call: TRBD2 (5 bases). This CDR3 has 13 amino acids. Germline assignment: CDR1 SNHLY and CDR2 FYNNEI. V dropped 7 bases and J dropped 6 bases, with 16 bases sitting between them.

J is TRBJ1-2 and V is TRBV7-2, with a possible D match to TRBD1 (5 bases). CDR1 SGHTA and CDR2 FQGNSA come from the germline V gene. The length of the CDR3 is 13 residues. Between the trimmed V and J ends, which lost 8 bases and 5 bases, there was a span of 15 bases. CDR3 DNA: TGTGCCAGCTCCTGGGGGATGGGATATGGCTACACCTTC. Translated: CASSWGMGYGYTF.

This clone was found a few times. Here the CDR3 DNA reads TGTGCCAGCAGCCAAGATAATCTCTATTCACCCCTCCACTTT. This codes for CASSQDNLYSPLHF. The chain links TRBV3-1 (or the pseudogene TRBV3-2) to TRBJ1-6; D remains unclear. V was pared by 0 bases and J by 8 bases, with 8 bases between. This CDR3 region has 14 residues. Germline lookup yields CDR1 LGHDT and CDR2 YNNKEL (reference sequence).

This clone occurred once. The chain has TRBV4-3 and TRBJ1-5; 7 positions agree with TRBD1. The CDR3 contains 17 residues. CDR1 and CDR2 (germline): LGHNA, YSLEER. The V and J ends lost 0 bases and 6 bases, in that order; junction bases with no gene match: 11. The CDR3 DNA reads as TGCGCCAGCAGCCAAGAACATACAGGGGATTGGGCTCAGCCCCAGCATTTT. Residues: CASSQEHTGDWAQPQHF.

The chain combines TRBV5-5 with TRBJ2-3; 10 bases line up with TRBD1. CDR1 and CDR2 (germline): SGHKS, YYEKEE (reference sequence). The J segment lost 2 bases and the V segment lost 4 bases, leaving 10 bases of the junction unmatched. The CDR3 runs 17 residues. The CDR3 sequence: CASSPRGGQGFTDTQYF. The CDR3 nucleotides are TGTGCCAGCAGCCCACGGGGGGGACAGGGGTTCACAGATACGCAGTATTTT.

This chain joins TRBV7-3 and TRBJ2-1; 7 positions agree with TRBD1. The CDR3 runs to 16 residues. CDR1 SGHTA and CDR2 FQGTGA come from the germline V gene. V lost 5 bases to trimming and J lost 4 bases; unmatched junction nucleotides: 11. CDR3 region: CASSLDRDSKYNEQFF. In DNA form, the CDR3 reads TGTGCCAGCAGCCTAGACCGGGACAGCAAGTACAATGAGCAGTTCTTC.

The chain combines TRBV5-1 with TRBJ2-2; D not resolved. Germline V gene lookup returns CDR1 SGHRS and CDR2 YFSETQ. The CDR3 is 14 amino acids. Trimming took 8 bases from V and 4 from J, leaving 15 bases between them. The chain's CDR3 is CASRSSILTGELFF. CDR3 nucleotides: TGCGCCAGTAGGTCCTCTATACTCACCGGGGAGCTGTTTTTT.

Concerning this clone: The germline gene is not matched at one end of the junction; a read error may be the cause. The CDR3 loop is CASSLQGDRAGQLRF. The CDR3 DNA is TGTGCCAGCAGCCTCCAAGGTGATCGAGCGGGGCAACTTCGTTTT. This chain connects TRBV7-3 to TRBJ2-3; 7 nucleotides match TRBD2. From germline, CDR1 is SGHTA and CDR2 FQGTGA. This CDR3 comprises 15 residues.

The chain employs TRBV5-1 and TRBJ1-2, with TRBD1 matching over 8 bases. Trimming removed 4 bases from V and 7 bases from J; junction bases left unmatched: 12. The CDR3 has 15 residues. Germline CDR1 reads SGHRS; CDR2 reads YFSETQ. This CDR3 reads CASSLPTGQGSGYTF. The DNA for the CDR3 is TGCGCCAGCAGCCTACCCACCGGACAGGGATCTGGCTACACCTTC.

V is TRBV18 and J is TRBJ1-6, with D possibly being TRBD1 (5 bases). Trimming shortened V by 2 bases and J by 7 bases, and 9 bases separated the two germline ends. Germline assignment: CDR1 KGHSH and CDR2 LQKENI. The CDR3 length is 14 residues. This CDR3 reads CASSPTGGNSPLHF. The CDR3 DNA sequence: TGTGCCAGCTCACCAACAGGAGGAAATTCACCCCTCCACTTT. Using reference TRBV18 and TRBJ1-6 for the parts outside the CDR3, the full variable domain is NAGVMQNPRHLVRRRGQEARLRCSPMKGHSHVYWYRQLPEEGLKFMVYLQKENIIDESGMPKERFSAEFPKEGPSILRIQQVVRGDSAAYFCASSPTGGNSPLHFGNGTRLTVT.

V and J are TRBV27 and TRBJ1-1; D not certain. The CDR3 consists of 13 residues. CDR1 and CDR2 (germline): MNHEY, SMNVEV (reference sequence). Trimming removed 4 bases from V and 8 bases from J, with 14 bases in between. DNA for the CDR3: TGTGCCAGCAGTTCCCCGGTACGACCCGAAGCTTTCTTT. Its protein is CASSSPVRPEAFF.

Only a few counts were recorded for this clone. The V gene is TRBV6-5, the J gene TRBJ1-2; D gene uncertain. V gave up 0 bases and J gave up 4 bases, with 6 bases separating them. Germline CDR1 reads MNHEY; CDR2 reads SVGAGI. The CDR3 contains 13 residues. CDR3 residues: CASSYSFSYGYTF. In DNA, the CDR3 is TGTGCCAGCAGTTACTCCTTCAGCTATGGCTACACCTTC.

In this sample, this clone turned up a few times. The genes are TRBV2 and TRBJ1-5, with 7 bases identical to TRBD1. The ends lost 7 bases at V and 0 bases at J; junction bases unmatched: 3. CDR3 length: 14 residues. CDR1 and CDR2 (germline): SNHLY, FYNNEI. The CDR3 reads CASNRQGSNQPQHF. In DNA form, the CDR3 reads TGTGCCAGCAACAGACAGGGTAGCAATCAGCCCCAGCATTTT.

The chain has TRBV7-9 and TRBJ2-1; 9 positions match TRBD2. J was trimmed by 8 bases and V by 2 bases; bases with no gene match: 1. The CDR3 has 13 residues. The germline V gene encodes CDR1 SEHNR and CDR2 FQNEAQ (reference sequence). Here the CDR3 DNA reads TGTGCCAGCAGCTTACGGACTAGCGATGAGCAGTTCTTC. Its translation: CASSLRTSDEQFF.

The chain has TRBV6-2 or TRBV6-3 and TRBJ1-5; D is perhaps TRBD1 (5 bases). Germline V gene sequence: CDR1 MNHEY, CDR2 SVGEGT. This CDR3 is built from 16 residues. V gave up 2 bases and J gave up 0 bases, with 11 bases separating them. Here the CDR3 reads CASSYGTGDSNQPQHF. CDR3 DNA sequence: TGTGCCAGCAGTTACGGGACCGGGGATAGCAATCAGCCCCAGCATTTT.

J is TRBJ2-5 and V is TRBV7-2, with 12 positions matching TRBD1. V trimming: 0 bases; J trimming: 5 bases; junction bases outside the gene matches: 4. The germline V gene has CDR1 SGHTA and CDR2 FQGNSA. The CDR3 is 16 residues long. This CDR3 is CASSLARDRGRETQYF. Written as DNA, the CDR3 is TGTGCCAGCAGCTTAGCCCGGGACAGGGGGCGGGAGACCCAGTACTTC.

There are a few counts of this clone. This chain joins TRBV4-3 and TRBJ2-7; D is uncertain. CDR1 is LGHNA, CDR2 YSLEER, per germline. Deletions cut 0 bases from V and 6 bases from J, with 9 bases between. There are 13 residues in the CDR3. CDR3 sequence reads: CASSQENLFEQYV. Written as DNA, the CDR3 is TGCGCCAGCAGCCAAGAAAACCTATTCGAGCAGTACGTC.

V is TRBV6-5 and J is TRBJ1-1, with 8 positions matching TRBD1. After removal of 6 bases from V and 3 bases from J, the junction contained 6 bases not matched to a gene. CDR1 and CDR2 from the germline V gene are MNHEY and SVGAGI. CDR3 length: 14 residues. The CDR3 is CASSPRGPDTEAFF. DNA for the CDR3: TGTGCCAGCAGCCCCAGGGGGCCGGACACTGAAGCTTTCTTT.